This record looks at one TCR beta chain sequence and its context. This clonotype has only a few counts. Its antigen target is currently unknown. Base qualities were left out, and no much larger clone turns up one base away. The CDR3 starts with the cysteine, ends with the phenylalanine, and has 16 residues. Just the 48-base CDR3 DNA is kept, in frame starting at base 1. For CDR1 and CDR2, the germline V gene lists SGHAT and FQNNGV. Trimming takes 5 bases off V and 3 bases off J; junction bases not matched to a gene: 3. Every donor was a healthy Caucasian. The twin cohort consisted of three pairs of female monozygotic twins, all aged roughly 18 to 30 years. Positive isolation kits from Invitrogen were used to isolate the CD4+ and CD8+ T cell populations. The data stem from a study of identical twins (dated by TCRdb to about 2016). Regarding the research as a whole: TCR alpha and beta repertoires from monozygotic twins, unrelated adults of various ages and cord blood were deep-sequenced to test whether fetal clonotypes persist. Replicate twin experiments were performed at different times using different library preparation protocols to rule out contamination. Summary of the overall study and its limitations: Compared with coincidental sharing between unrelated individuals, out-of-frame TCR alpha sequences shared between twins showed an excess of sequences with low generation probability. A weaker excess of twin sharing was found in beta out-of-frame sequences because the signal-to-noise ratio was lowered by fewer shared sequences. Zero-insertion analyses could be partly confounded by invariant T cells such as MAIT and iNKT, though diverse VJ usage argued against such confounding for most clonotypes. In monozygotic twins, out-of-frame TCR alpha sharing was systematically underestimated by recombination models, although the models agreed with sharing between unrelated individuals. Because the same donors could not be followed over many years, conclusions were based on cross-sectional statistical analysis. Abundant cord blood beta clonotypes carried fewer insertions; young adult naive repertoires showed a weaker similar trend, while memory repertoires showed none.

Library creation used 5' RACE. The instrument given in TCRdb is Illumina HiSeq 2000. A universal primer binding site was introduced by template switching, and a unique molecular identifier was present in the final cDNA, enabling accurate counting of TCR cDNA molecules. Specific primers in the conserved constant-segment region were used to synthesize first-strand cDNA for the TCR alpha and beta chains. To control for contamination, every cDNA library carried two barcodes: a SMART-Mk sample barcode plus Illumina barcodes. Two successive PCR steps introduced TruSeq adapter sequences along with Illumina sample barcodes. Sequencing of the TCR alpha and beta cDNA libraries was done on the Illumina HiSeq platform using custom primers. As for how the authors treated the data: Raw reads were processed with MiGEC to extract unique molecular identifiers, and MiXCR was used to determine CDR3 positions. Recombination models were inferred per individual with the repgenHMM and IGoR tools using an EM algorithm. The analysis of shared clonotypes was done with the tcR package in R, with sharing normalized by the product of cloneset sizes. Out-of-frame nonproductive sequences were analyzed to study raw recombination free of thymic and clonal selection effects. TCRdb trimmed public reads at Q25 via fastp, called clones via MiXCR and kept in-frame beta chains. Identical CDR3 proteins give one entry, which carries the most common genes and DNA. The V and J calls were determined by TCRdb, not by the authors. This sample comprises under 300,000 distinct CDR3 sequences, approximately 8.6% of them detected only once. Roughly 3.1% of the sample is taken by the ten largest.

The data also belong to a second study, concerning yellow fever vaccine responses in identical twins. From the second report: The T cell response to vaccination in identical twins was reported by the authors to appear partly convergent and partly personalized. The study precisely tracked vaccine-responding T cell clones in identical twins.

The rearranged chain carries TRBV11-2 and TRBJ2-2; 13 bases in the junction line up with TRBD2. The specimen sequenced was CD8+ T cells sorted from blood. The source of this sequence is a woman between 18 and 30 years old in good health. The DNA is TGTGCCAGCAGCCGGGGACTAGCGGGGCACACCGGGGAGCTGTTTTTT. This is translated as CASSRGLAGHTGELFF. The variable domain in full, with residues beyond the CDR3 obtained from the reference TRBV11-2 and TRBJ2-2 genes, is EAGVAQSPRYKIIEKRQSVAFWCNPISGHATLYWYQQILGQGPKLLIQFQNNGVVDDSQLPKDRFSAERLKGVDSTLKIQPAKLEDSAVYLCASSRGLAGHTGELFFGEGSRLTVL.